The 23 T cell receptor beta chains given below trace back to one sample, sequenced in a study of patients and donors after allogeneic stem cell transplantation. TCRdb analysed the RT-PCR reads with MiXCR anew, one entry per CDR3 protein. This sample carries 800,000 to 1,000,000 distinct CDR3 sequences, roughly 18% of them seen once, and the ten largest clones take 5.5% to 6.5%. Sequencing was carried out using blood, either unsorted or a sorted T cell fraction (not recorded which). Receptor source: a human donor who was either an allogeneic HSCT recipient or a stem cell or donor lymphocyte infusion donor (not recorded which). It is not recorded whose cells these are; they may come from a transplant donor.

This rearrangement joins TRBV29-1 to TRBJ2-5; 7 bases map to TRBD1. The V segment lost 6 bases and the J segment 2 bases; nucleotides outside the gene matches: 15. The CDR3 has 16 residues. CDR1 and CDR2 (germline): SQVTM, ANQGSEA. CDR3 nucleotides: TGCAGCGTAAGGGACAGTCTTACCGCCTTACAAGAGACCCAGTACTTC. Translation: CSVRDSLTALQETQYF. The full variable domain, with the rest looked up from reference TRBV29-1 and TRBJ2-5, is SAVISQKPSRDICQRGTSLTIQCQVDSQVTMMFWYRQQPGQSLTLIATANQGSEATYESGFVIDKFPISRPNLTFSTLTVSNMSPEDSSIYLCSVRDSLTALQETQYFGPGTRLLVL.

This chain connects TRBV5-1 to TRBJ2-1, with D unresolved. The CDR3 extends over 11 amino acids. Per germline, CDR1 SGHRS and CDR2 YFSETQ. The V end lost 6 bases, the J end lost 7 bases, and 8 bases lay between the germline ends. CDR3 DNA: TGCGCCAGCAACTTCGGTAATGAGCAGTTCTTC. It codes for CASNFGNEQFF.

This chain uses TRBV7-2 with TRBJ2-5, with 8 bases that match TRBD1. The CDR3 runs 15 residues. V lost 4 bases to trimming and J lost 7 bases; unmatched junction nucleotides: 11. CDR1 is SGHTA and CDR2 is FQGNSA in the germline V gene. CDR3 nucleotide sequence: TGTGCCAGCAGCTCCCCGGACAGGGCTCCCCGGACCCAGTACTTC. This encodes CASSSPDRAPRTQYF. Filled out from reference TRBV7-2 and TRBJ2-5, the complete variable domain reads GAGVSQSPSNKVTEKGKDVELRCDPISGHTALYWYRQSLGQGLEFLIYFQGNSAPDKSGLPSDRFSAERTGGSVSTLTIQRTQQEDSAVYLCASSSPDRAPRTQYFGPGTRLLVL.

This clonotype was observed a handful of times. The rearrangement joins TRBV10-3 to TRBJ2-3; D remains ambiguous. CDR1 is ENHRY and CDR2 is SYGVKD in the germline V gene. V was trimmed by 2 bases and J by 1 base, leaving 10 bases between them. The CDR3 length is 15 residues. CDR3 protein: CAISEMGIGTDTQYF. The CDR3 nucleotides are TGTGCCATCAGTGAGATGGGGATTGGCACAGATACGCAGTATTTT.

The genes are TRBV6-1 and TRBJ2-7, with a tentative D call TRBD1 (5 bases). Trimming shortened V by 5 bases and J by 4 bases, and 12 bases separated the two germline ends. CDR1 and CDR2 (germline): MNHNS, SASEGT. The CDR3 is made up of 13 amino acids. In DNA, the CDR3 is TGTGCCAGCAGTCAGCAGGGATTGTACGAGCAGTACTTC. It translates to CASSQQGLYEQYF.

This clonotype was detected many times. The chain links TRBV12-3 or TRBV12-4 to TRBJ1-2, with 7 bases matching TRBD1. Trimming took 5 bases from V and 5 from J; bases not matched to a gene: 8. This CDR3 has 14 residues. CDR3 sequence (DNA): TGTGCCAGCAGTCTCACAGGGGCGGGGTATGGCTACACCTTC. Its translation is CASSLTGAGYGYTF.

This clonotype appeared a few times. The chain couples TRBV5-1 to TRBJ1-2, with D possibly TRBD1 on 5 matching bases. This CDR3 has 14 amino acids. The germline gives CDR1 SGHRS, CDR2 YFSETQ. The V end was cut by 0 bases, the J end by 2 bases, with 8 bases between. The CDR3 nucleotides read TGCGCCAGCAGCTTGGCCAGGGTGAACTATGGCTACACCTTC. This translates into CASSLARVNYGYTF.

This clonotype was seen a few times. The V gene is TRBV15, the J gene TRBJ2-3; no firm D call. Looked up from germline, CDR1 is LNHNV and CDR2 is YYDKDF (reference sequence). CDR3 length: 14 amino acids. V lost 0 bases and J 2 bases, leaving 6 bases between the germline ends. The CDR3 nucleotides read TGTGCCACCAGCAGAGAGTTGTCCACAGATACGCAGTATTTT. Translating gives CATSRELSTDTQYF.

The gene calls are TRBV4-1 and TRBJ1-6, with D unresolved. This CDR3 comprises 18 residues. The V end lost 0 bases, the J end lost 0 bases, and 12 bases lay between the germline ends. Germline-derived CDR1 and CDR2 are MGHRA and YSYEKL. CDR3 nucleotides: TGCGCCAGCAGCCAAGAAGCCACCTCCAGCTCCTATAATTCACCCCTCCACTTT. It is translated as CASSQEATSSSYNSPLHF.

This clonotype was found many times. The gene calls are TRBV12-3 or TRBV12-4 and TRBJ2-5; D remains ambiguous. V lost 0 bases and J lost 5, with 13 bases in between. The CDR3 extends over 15 amino acids. The CDR3, as DNA: TGTGCCAGCAGTTTAGCGGCTCAATCTGTGGAGACCCAGTACTTC. Protein sequence: CASSLAAQSVETQYF.

The chain combines TRBV30 with TRBJ1-1; the match to TRBD1 covers 7 bases. V trimming: 2 bases; J trimming: 4 bases; junction bases outside the gene matches: 4. The CDR3 is 13 amino acids. Per germline, CDR1 GTSNPN and CDR2 SVGIG (reference sequence). CDR3 sequence: CAWSLTGATEAFF. The CDR3 DNA sequence: TGTGCCTGGAGTCTTACAGGGGCCACTGAAGCTTTCTTT.

J is TRBJ2-1 and V is TRBV7-8; TRBD2 agrees at 7 bases. The germline V gene has CDR1 SGHVS and CDR2 FQNEAQ. This CDR3 has 17 residues. Trimming at V came to 3 bases and at J to 5 bases, leaving 13 bases not matched to a gene. This CDR3 reads CASSFTDGGFLNNEQFF. In nucleotides, the CDR3 is TGTGCCAGCAGCTTCACAGACGGGGGGTTTTTAAACAATGAGCAGTTCTTC.

The chain links TRBV5-1 to TRBJ2-5; TRBD1 aligns across 7 bases. Unmatched junction bases numbered 7, after V lost 2 bases and J lost 0 bases. From germline, CDR1 is SGHRS and CDR2 YFSETQ. This CDR3 has 16 amino acids. The CDR3 DNA reads TGCGCCAGCAGCTTACTCGGCAGGGGGTACCAAGAGACCCAGTACTTC. Translating gives CASSLLGRGYQETQYF. The complete variable domain, with remaining parts taken from reference TRBV5-1 and TRBJ2-5, reads KAGVTQTPRYLIKTRGQQVTLSCSPISGHRSVSWYQQTPGQGLQFLFEYFSETQRNKGNFPGRFSGRQFSNSRSEMNVSTLELGDSALYLCASSLLGRGYQETQYFGPGTRLLVL.

The sample holds a few counts of this clonotype. This chain links TRBV4-2 with TRBJ2-1, with D perhaps TRBD1 (5 bases). Germline CDR1 LGHNA, CDR2 YNFKEQ. CDR3 length: 13 residues. The V end was cut by 1 base, the J end by 10 bases, with 11 bases between. CDR3 amino acids: CASSQVGAAEQFF. The DNA of the CDR3 is TGTGCCAGCAGCCAAGTTGGGGCGGCCGAGCAGTTCTTC.

This clonotype has at least ten counts. This chain connects TRBV12-3 or TRBV12-4 to TRBJ1-5, with D possibly matching TRBD1 (6 bases). The CDR3 runs to 17 residues. V was pared by 5 bases and J by 2 bases, with 19 bases between. CDR3 sequence: CASSPSLGAPGNQPQHF. The DNA of the CDR3 is TGTGCCAGCAGTCCCAGTTTGGGGGCGCCGGGCAATCAGCCCCAGCATTTT.

V and J are TRBV10-3 and TRBJ1-2, with 11 bases fitting TRBD1. The V segment lost 6 bases and the J segment 1 base; nucleotides outside the gene matches: 7. Germline V gene data show CDR1 as ENHRY and CDR2 as SYGVKD. This CDR3 comprises 16 residues. For the CDR3, the DNA is TGTGCCATCAGCCGGACAGGGGGCGACCTTAACTATGGCTACACCTTC. It translates to CAISRTGGDLNYGYTF.

V usage is TRBV20-1 and J usage is TRBJ2-3; possible D gene TRBD2, 5 bases. V shed 0 bases and J shed 2 bases, with 12 bases lying between them. This CDR3 region has 15 residues. Germline assignment: CDR1 DFQATT and CDR2 SNEGSKA (reference sequence). CDR3 in amino acids: CSARDSTRDTDTQYF. The CDR3 bases are TGCAGTGCTAGAGATAGCACTCGGGACACAGATACGCAGTATTTT.

This chain uses TRBV6-2 or TRBV6-3 with TRBJ1-1; D not certain. Trimming removed 3 bases from V and 0 bases from J, with 8 bases in between. The CDR3 extends over 14 amino acids. Per germline, CDR1 MNHEY and CDR2 SVGEGT. CDR3 DNA sequence: TGTGCCAGCAGTTATGCCAGTATGAACACTGAAGCTTTCTTT. This translates into CASSYASMNTEAFF.

Only a few counts were recorded for this clonotype. The chain combines TRBV3-1 with TRBJ2-1; 13 bases fit TRBD2. There are 17 residues in the CDR3. The J segment lost 7 bases and the V segment lost 4 bases, leaving 10 bases of the junction unmatched. Germline values: CDR1 LGHDT, CDR2 YNNKEL (reference sequence). The DNA for the CDR3 is TGTGCCAGCAGCCCCAGAGCGGGACTAGCGGGGACTAATGAGCAGTTCTTC. Protein: CASSPRAGLAGTNEQFF.

This clonotype was seen only a few times. The chain carries TRBV5-1 and TRBJ2-7; D is uncertain. Trimming removed 0 bases at V and 9 bases at J, with 13 bases between. The CDR3 runs 13 residues. CDR1 and CDR2 from the germline V gene are SGHRS and YFSETQ. CDR3 DNA sequence: TGCGCCAGCAGCTTGGCCCTAGGCTATGCGCAGTACTTC. Its translation: CASSLALGYAQYF. The complete variable domain, with remaining parts taken from reference TRBV5-1 and TRBJ2-7, reads KAGVTQTPRYLIKTRGQQVTLSCSPISGHRSVSWYQQTPGQGLQFLFEYFSETQRNKGNFPGRFSGRQFSNSRSEMNVSTLELGDSALYLCASSLALGYAQYFGPGTRLTVT.

This clonotype has only a few counts. V usage is TRBV7-8 and J usage is TRBJ2-5; 7 bases align to TRBD2. Germline V gives CDR1 SGHVS, CDR2 FQNEAQ. After removal of 5 bases from V and 5 bases from J, the junction contained 11 bases not matched to a gene. The CDR3 length is 15 residues. In DNA, the CDR3 is TGTGCCAGCAGCACCAGAGCGGGGCGGGGTGAGACCCAGTACTTC. The encoded protein is CASSTRAGRGETQYF.

V and J are TRBV5-1 and TRBJ1-2, with D tentatively TRBD1 (5 bases). In germline, CDR1 is SGHRS, CDR2 YFSETQ. The CDR3 totals 14 residues. The V gene lost 0 bases and the J gene lost 6 bases, with 12 bases spanning the gap. CDR3 sequence: CASSLARAGNGYTF. The CDR3 DNA follows: TGCGCCAGCAGCTTGGCCCGGGCAGGGAATGGCTACACCTTC.

The chain couples TRBV9 to TRBJ2-1, with a tentative D call TRBD1 (5 bases). V was clipped by 0 bases and J by 6 bases, with 10 bases between them. CDR1 and CDR2 (germline): SGDLS, YYNGEE. The CDR3 has 14 amino acids. CDR3: CASSVDRPFNEQFF. In DNA form, the CDR3 reads TGTGCCAGCAGCGTAGACAGGCCGTTCAATGAGCAGTTCTTC.